The present entry profiles one T cell receptor (beta chain) with its context. Its cognate antigen has yet to be identified. No much larger clone is present one base from it, and per-base qualities are unavailable. TCR beta CDR3 regions were amplified from RNA transcripts. The TCR CDR3 was subjected to a first round of RT-PCR using the HTBI primer set and the Qiagen OneStep RT-PCR kit. Libraries were constructed in a second round of multiplex PCR, after which size selection and purification were performed. Sequencing of the libraries was done on an Illumina HiSeq2000 using paired-end 100 bp reads. In the authors' own workflow: SOAPnuke was used to process the raw data, removing reads that contained adapters or uncalled bases, had a mean Phred below 15, or lacked an exact match to the constant primer or identifier. High-quality paired reads were merged using COPE v1.2.5, and each unique nucleotide sequence was defined as a clonotype. MiTCR v1.1 was used to align the clonotypes against IMGT TRBV, TRBD and TRBJ reference segments. The analysis was restricted to V-J combinations with a frequency above 0.0001, which together covered roughly 99% of the repertoires. A TCS score was defined as the ratio between F50 (clonal expansion) and ExV (chaos), using BLOSUM62-based TCRdist between CDR3 peptides within each V-J. Welch's t-statistics and random forest reduced roughly 500 V-J features to 10 to 15, which were used in a naive Bayes classifier (R e1071). TCRdb passed the public sequencing reads through fastp at Q25 and MiXCR, retaining productive beta sequences. Rows with one shared CDR3 protein collapse into an entry with the most common genes and DNA. The V and J calls and clone size are TCRdb's, not the authors'. This sample comprises more than 550,000 distinct CDR3 sequences, approximately 15% of them detected only once. Roughly a sixth of the sample is held by the ten biggest clonotypes.

Stable Graves' hyperthyroidism was defined as no progression to ophthalmopathy during 18 months of follow-up. The hyperthyroidism patients were between 18 and 65 years old and newly diagnosed, with a disease duration of less than 2 months. Any patient with an uncontrolled infection, another autoimmune disease, pregnancy or lactation was excluded. Diagnoses relied on clinical symptoms, serum thyroxine and TRAb, thyroid ultrasound and orbital computed tomography. PBMCs were isolated from roughly 10 ml of fresh peripheral blood by Ficoll-Paque density gradient centrifugation. Total RNA was extracted using Trizol reagent, and RNA quality was assessed on an Agilent 2100 Bioanalyzer. The data are from a study of T cells in Graves' hyperthyroidism and ophthalmopathy (dated by TCRdb to about 2019). With respect to the entire study: Peripheral blood was sampled at the time of initial diagnosis, prior to any treatment. For training and testing, the 80 to 100 patients in the discovery cohort were randomly divided in a 7:3 ratio. The paper reports TCR Vbeta CDR3 sequencing of some 140 peripheral blood samples: around 45 ophthalmopathy, about 75 hyperthyroidism and around 17 progressor patients. A discovery cohort of roughly 100 patients, 43 with Graves' ophthalmopathy and approximately 55 with stable Graves' hyperthyroidism, was used to find distinguishing TCR V-J signatures. Following sampling, methimazole starting at 30 mg daily was given to hyperthyroidism patients, and high-dose intravenous methylprednisolone was given to ophthalmopathy patients. Whether ophthalmopathy could be predicted prospectively was tested in an independent validation cohort made up of under 20 hyperthyroidism patients plus 17 patients who later progressed to ophthalmopathy. In several Graves' hyperthyroidism patients, the study also compared T-cell repertoires from thyroid tissue with T-cell repertoires from blood.

Beyond this particular receptor, the publication reports: Blood samples also contained most of the expanded thyroid clonotypes (frequency above 0.001), which suggests that blood repertoires may reflect thyroid immune responses. In validation, the model predicted progression to ophthalmopathy with 55% to 71% sensitivity and around 72% specificity, a median of approximately 6.5 months before onset. No statistical method was used to set the sample size in advance, and investigators knew the group allocation. A model built on a 13 V-J signature distinguished ophthalmopathy from stable hyperthyroidism, reaching around 88% sensitivity and 81% to 83% specificity in cross-validation and 80%/75% in testing.

The V end gives up 10 bases and the J end 3 bases, leaving 11 bases in the junction not matched to a gene. As encoded in the germline V gene, CDR1 is SGHRS while CDR2 is YFSETQ. The cysteine opens and the phenylalanine closes a CDR3 of 14 amino acids. The only DNA kept is the CDR3, 42 bases in frame from the first base. Rearrangement joined TRBV5-1 to TRBJ2-7, and TRBD1 aligns with 9 junction nucleotides. The specimen was blood. The receptor's source is a man between 45 and 60 years old with Graves' hyperthyroidism. The nucleotides are TGCGCCGCGTCCCCCGGGACAGGGAACTACGAGCAGTACTTC. Protein translation: CAASPGTGNYEQYF.